The 10 T cell receptor beta chains reported below all come from one sample, sequenced in a study of OX40 agonist ivuxolimab in advanced cancers. Clones were read by immunoSEQ multiplex PCR, and TCRdb kept only the in-frame ones, dropping some. The table shows roughly 56,000 clones, with 65% to 90% occurring only once. Here the sequenced sample was CD4+ or CD8+ T cells sorted from blood, taken in a trial of the OX40 agonist ivuxolimab. The receptor set was obtained from an adult with an advanced solid tumor such as melanoma, head and neck, liver or kidney cancer.

This clone has only one observation. This chain links TRBV9 with TRBJ1-6, with a possible D match to TRBD1 (6 bases). Germline V gene sequence: CDR1 SGDLS, CDR2 YYNGEE. The V end was cut by 2 bases, the J end by 6 bases, with 9 bases between. This CDR3 is built from 14 residues. The CDR3 is CASSVGGPNSPLHF. The CDR3 region has the DNA TGTGCCAGCAGCGTGGGGGGCCCTAATTCACCCCTCCACTTT.

This chain joins TRBV13 and TRBJ2-2; perhaps TRBD1 as D (6 bases). The CDR3 sequence is 17 residues long. The ends were cut back, 2 bases at V and 7 bases at J, with 20 bases in the middle. The V gene's germline CDR1 is PRHDT and CDR2 FYEKMQ (reference sequence). CDR3 amino acids: CASSLYTGGGGRGELFF. In DNA form, the CDR3 reads TGTGCCAGCAGCTTATATACTGGGGGCGGAGGCCGCGGGGAGCTGTTTTTT.

This sequence joins TRBV6-8 and TRBJ1-2; no reliable D call. This CDR3 has 11 amino acids. Germline CDR1 is MNHGY and CDR2 is SAAAGT. V lost 6 bases to trimming and J lost 8 bases, with 10 bases between them. Written as DNA, the CDR3 is TGTGCCAGCAGGCTGTTGGGGGGCTACACCTTC. Protein sequence: CASRLLGGYTF.

V and J are TRBV5-1 and TRBJ2-3; a possible D gene is TRBD2 (5 bases). CDR3 length: 14 residues. Looked up from germline, CDR1 is SGHRS and CDR2 is YFSETQ. The germline V and J ends were trimmed by 0 bases and 9 bases, with 14 bases remaining between them. CDR3: CASSLGNSGYTQYF. CDR3 nucleotides: TGCGCCAGCAGCTTGGGAAATTCGGGATACACGCAGTATTTT.

The count of this clone is one. CDR3 protein: CASGLSWRQGGSYEQYF. The CDR3 bases are TGTGCTAGTGGTTTGTCATGGAGACAGGGGGGCTCCTACGAGCAGTACTTC. The rearrangement uses TRBV12-5 and TRBJ2-7; 9 bases align to TRBD1. CDR3 length: 17 residues. CDR1 is LGHNT, CDR2 FRNRAP, per germline. V shed 2 bases, J shed 0 bases, and the junction held 8 bases outside the gene matches. The full variable domain, rest sourced from reference TRBV12-5 and TRBJ2-7, is DARVTQTPRHKVTEMGQEVTMRCQPILGHNTVFWYRQTMMQGLELLAYFRNRAPLDDSGMPKDRFSAEMPDATLATLKIQPSEPRDSAVYFCASGLSWRQGGSYEQYFGPGTRLTVT.

The chain has TRBV5-6 and TRBJ1-1; TRBD1 agrees at 9 bases. Germline V gene lookup returns CDR1 SGHDT and CDR2 YYEEEE. The CDR3 loop spans 15 amino acids. Unmatched junction bases numbered 6, after V lost 2 bases and J lost 4 bases. CDR3: CASSFGQGRSTEAFF. The DNA of the CDR3 is TGTGCCAGCAGCTTCGGACAGGGGAGGTCCACTGAAGCTTTCTTT.

The V call is TRBV29-1, the J call TRBJ2-7; a weak D match, TRBD1 (6 bases). Trimming stripped 0 bases from V and 0 bases from J, with 12 bases between. Per germline, CDR1 SQVTM and CDR2 ANQGSEA. The CDR3 runs 15 residues. The chain's CDR3 is CSVEDRDKSSYEQYF. The CDR3 nucleotides read TGCAGCGTTGAAGATCGGGACAAGAGCTCCTACGAGCAGTACTTC.

The chain is built from TRBV6-5 and TRBJ2-3, with D uncertain. Germline CDR1 reads MNHEY; CDR2 reads SVGAGI. V was pared by 6 bases and J by 4 bases, with 14 bases between. The CDR3 is 14 residues long. The CDR3 here is CASRSPYPPDTQYF. The CDR3 nucleotides are TGTGCCAGCAGAAGCCCCTATCCGCCAGATACGCAGTATTTT.

J is TRBJ2-4 and V is TRBV7-8; TRBD2 agrees at 9 bases. Unmatched junction bases numbered 10, after V lost 4 bases and J lost 9 bases. The CDR3 runs to 15 residues. Germline V gene sequence: CDR1 SGHVS, CDR2 FQNEAQ. The CDR3 bases are TGTGCCAGCAGCTCCTTAGGGCGGGAGGGCCGCATTCAGTACTTC. It translates to CASSSLGREGRIQYF.

This clone was observed a handful of times. This sequence joins TRBV12-5 and TRBJ1-1; maybe TRBD1 (6 bases). The CDR3 consists of 12 residues. Trimming pared 3 bases from V and 5 bases from J, leaving 7 bases between. Per the germline V gene, CDR1 is LGHNT and CDR2 is FRNRAP. The CDR3 region has the DNA TGTGCTAGTGGTTTAGGGGGAACTGAAGCTTTCTTT. Its protein is CASGLGGTEAFF. The full variable domain, with the rest looked up from reference TRBV12-5 and TRBJ1-1, is DARVTQTPRHKVTEMGQEVTMRCQPILGHNTVFWYRQTMMQGLELLAYFRNRAPLDDSGMPKDRFSAEMPDATLATLKIQPSEPRDSAVYFCASGLGGTEAFFGQGTRLTVV.